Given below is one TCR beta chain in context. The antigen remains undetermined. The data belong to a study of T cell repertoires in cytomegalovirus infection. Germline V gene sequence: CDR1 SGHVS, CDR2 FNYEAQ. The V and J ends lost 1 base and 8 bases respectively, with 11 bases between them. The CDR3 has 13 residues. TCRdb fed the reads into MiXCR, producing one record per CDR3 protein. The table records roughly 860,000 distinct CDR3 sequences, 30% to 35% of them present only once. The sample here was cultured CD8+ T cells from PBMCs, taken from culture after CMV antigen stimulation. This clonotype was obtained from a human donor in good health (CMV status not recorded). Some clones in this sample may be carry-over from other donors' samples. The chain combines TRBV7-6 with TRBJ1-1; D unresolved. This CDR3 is CASSLDDGGEAFF. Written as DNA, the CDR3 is TGTGCCAGCAGCTTAGATGACGGAGGGGAAGCTTTCTTT.